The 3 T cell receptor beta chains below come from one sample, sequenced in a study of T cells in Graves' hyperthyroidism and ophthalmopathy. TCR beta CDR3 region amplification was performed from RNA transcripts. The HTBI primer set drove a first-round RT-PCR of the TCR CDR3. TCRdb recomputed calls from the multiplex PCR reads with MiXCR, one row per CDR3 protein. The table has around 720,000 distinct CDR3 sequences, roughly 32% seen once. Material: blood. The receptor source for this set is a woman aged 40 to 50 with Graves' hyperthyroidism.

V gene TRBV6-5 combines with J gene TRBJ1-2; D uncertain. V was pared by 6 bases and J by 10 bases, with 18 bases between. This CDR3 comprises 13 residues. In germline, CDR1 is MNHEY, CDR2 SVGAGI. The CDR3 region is CASRSDLDNDYTF. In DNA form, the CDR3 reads TGTGCCAGCAGGAGTGACCTGGATAATGACTACACCTTC.

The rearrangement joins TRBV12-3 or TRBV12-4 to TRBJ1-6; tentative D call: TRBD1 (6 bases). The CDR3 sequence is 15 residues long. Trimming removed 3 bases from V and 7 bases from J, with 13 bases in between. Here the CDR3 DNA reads TGTGCCAGCAGTTTCCGGGGGCACGCGAATTCACCCCTCCACTTT. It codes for CASSFRGHANSPLHF.

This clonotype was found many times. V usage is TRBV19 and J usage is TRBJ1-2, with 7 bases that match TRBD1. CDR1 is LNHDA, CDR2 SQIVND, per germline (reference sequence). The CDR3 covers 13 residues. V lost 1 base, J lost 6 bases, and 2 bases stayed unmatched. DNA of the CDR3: TGTGCCAGTAGTATAGCACAGGGGAATGGCTACACCTTC. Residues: CASSIAQGNGYTF.